This T cell receptor beta chain was captured in a study of cytomegalovirus exposure and HLA in healthy donors. Whole-study results and caveats: Later analysis associated a missense DCLRE1C variant with TCR beta V- and J-gene trimming. In terms of immune exposure information, only CMV serostatus was available. Among CMV-associated TCR beta chains, most appeared HLA-restricted in a later analysis.

A remark on this clone: What it binds is not known.

V was shortened by 6 bases and J by 1 base, with 9 bases between the two germline ends. This CDR3 spans 13 amino acids. Germline V gives CDR1 MNHNY, CDR2 SVGAGI (reference sequence). Both 60 Vbeta primers and 13 Jbeta primers went into the PCR. Per the authors' pipeline: About 10 million shared chains were among approximately 87 million unique TCR beta chains counted in a later analysis. Clones were read by immunoSEQ multiplex PCR, and TCRdb kept only the in-frame ones, dropping some. V, J and clone size reflect that table, while D and trimming were determined from the DNA. The repertoire holds 210,000 or so clones, with about 89% as singletons.

This TCR derives from a young woman in good health and CMV-seronegative. J is TRBJ1-1 and V is TRBV6-6, with D perhaps matching TRBD1 (6 bases). Sequences were obtained from PBMCs. This chain's CDR3 is CASSKTGNTEAFF. CDR3 sequence (DNA): TGTGCCAGCAGCAAGACAGGGAACACTGAAGCTTTCTTT.